This passage covers 19 T cell receptor beta chains from one sample sequenced in a study of shared clonotypes between healthy human individuals. The assay was immunoSEQ multiplex PCR, and TCRdb's table has in-frame clones only and misses some. The sample has fewer than 3 million clones, 92% seen once. The sample was naive CD4+ T cells from PBMCs. The subset is: CD45RA+ positively selected. The origin of the receptors is a man younger than 35 in good health. Some clones in this sample may be carry-over from other donors' samples.

The chain combines TRBV5-1 with TRBJ2-7; TRBD2 agrees at 11 bases. From germline, CDR1 is SGHRS and CDR2 YFSETQ. The CDR3 has 15 amino acids. Germline trimming cut 4 bases from V and 6 bases from J; bases unmatched to any gene: 9. The CDR3 spells CASSGTGTSGPEQYF. DNA for the CDR3: TGCGCCAGCAGCGGAACCGGGACTAGCGGTCCCGAGCAGTACTTC.

The V and J genes are TRBV2 and TRBJ2-7; TRBD2 is a possible D gene (5 bases). The V end lost 6 bases, the J end lost 3 bases, and 6 bases lay between the germline ends. The germline V gene encodes CDR1 SNHLY and CDR2 FYNNEI. The CDR3 is 11 amino acids. The CDR3 bases are TGTGCCAGCAGGAGGGTCTACGAGCAGTACTTC. Protein sequence: CASRRVYEQYF.

The V call is TRBV6-4, the J call TRBJ1-1; TRBD1 matches 10 bases. The CDR3 is 17 residues long. V shed 4 bases, J shed 2 bases, and the junction held 10 bases outside the gene matches. The germline V gene encodes CDR1 MRHNA and CDR2 SNTAGT. CDR3 nucleotides: TGTGCCAGCAGTGGGGGGACAGGGGAGCTTTTTAACACTGAAGCTTTCTTT. The encoded protein is CASSGGTGELFNTEAFF.

The chain combines TRBV6-5 with TRBJ2-5; TRBD1 agrees at 7 bases. Losses at the gene ends were 3 bases for V and 3 bases for J; bases not matched to a gene: 7. The CDR3 extends over 15 amino acids. Germline V gene lookup returns CDR1 MNHEY and CDR2 SVGAGI. The CDR3 nucleotides are TGTGCCAGCAGTTATTTGGCAGGGGGAAAAGAGACCCAGTACTTC. Its protein is CASSYLAGGKETQYF.

This clone was detected only once. This chain joins TRBV27 and TRBJ2-1, with 10 bases aligning to TRBD2. This CDR3 is built from 16 residues. Per germline, CDR1 MNHEY and CDR2 SMNVEV (reference sequence). The ends lost 5 bases at V and 2 bases at J; junction bases unmatched: 6. The CDR3 nucleotides read TGTGCCAGCAGTCGCCTACTAGCGGGACCCTACAATGAGCAGTTCTTC. Protein: CASSRLLAGPYNEQFF.

This clone was counted once. J is TRBJ2-5 and V is TRBV7-9; D remains ambiguous. The germline gives CDR1 SEHNR, CDR2 FQNEAQ (reference sequence). The CDR3 length is 12 residues. V dropped 4 bases and J dropped 7 bases, with 10 bases sitting between them. The CDR3 region is CASSSGWGTQYF. The CDR3 DNA follows: TGTGCCAGCAGCTCTGGCTGGGGGACCCAGTACTTC.

This chain connects TRBV5-6 to TRBJ2-3; a possible D gene is TRBD1 (5 bases). V gave up 2 bases and J gave up 4 bases, with 14 bases separating them. This CDR3 region has 15 residues. The germline V gene has CDR1 SGHDT and CDR2 YYEEEE. In DNA form, the CDR3 reads TGTGCCAGCAGCTTAGGGGTTAGGGCAGCAGATACGCAGTATTTT. As protein: CASSLGVRAADTQYF.

The table lists this clone with a count of one. The chain is built from TRBV4-3 and TRBJ2-3; 8 positions match TRBD2. Germline V lookup: CDR1 LGHNA, CDR2 YSLEER. After removal of 1 base from V and 2 bases from J, the junction contained 8 bases not matched to a gene. This CDR3 is built from 17 residues. The CDR3 nucleotides read TGCGCCAGCAGCCAAGTACCCACTAGCGGATTCACAGATACGCAGTATTTT. Translating it yields CASSQVPTSGFTDTQYF.

The J gene is TRBJ1-3, the V gene TRBV9; 10 bases align to TRBD1. The V and J ends lost 3 bases and 4 bases, in that order; junction bases with no gene match: 4. There are 15 residues in the CDR3. Germline V gives CDR1 SGDLS, CDR2 YYNGEE. CDR3 nucleotide sequence: TGTGCCAGCAGCGGATCGACAGGGGGCGGAAACACCATATATTTT. This sequence encodes CASSGSTGGGNTIYF.

The chain couples TRBV5-1 to TRBJ2-2; D remains ambiguous. CDR1 and CDR2 (germline): SGHRS, YFSETQ. This CDR3 has 14 amino acids. The V and J ends lost 6 bases and 5 bases respectively, with 14 bases between them. CDR3 sequence: CASKERIPTGELFF. CDR3 DNA: TGCGCCAGCAAGGAAAGGATCCCGACCGGGGAGCTGTTTTTT.

The V and J genes are TRBV28 and TRBJ1-2, with a tentative D call TRBD1 (5 bases). This CDR3 is 16 amino acids long. Germline V gives CDR1 MDHEN, CDR2 SYDVKM. With 1 base removed from V and 3 bases from J, the gap between germline ends came to 15 bases. CDR3 in amino acids: CASSLSYARVDYGYTF. CDR3 DNA sequence: TGTGCCAGCAGTTTATCGTATGCCAGGGTGGACTATGGCTACACCTTC.

The chain carries TRBV28 and TRBJ2-6, with 9 bases fitting TRBD1. Per germline, CDR1 MDHEN and CDR2 SYDVKM. V gave up 4 bases and J gave up 4 bases; unmatched junction bases: 5. The CDR3 length is 16 residues. The CDR3 coding sequence is TGTGCCAGCAGTTCGGACAGGGGAATCGGGGCCAACGTCCTGACTTTC. This translates into CASSSDRGIGANVLTF.

The genes are TRBV9 and TRBJ2-2; possibly TRBD1 for D (5 bases). The CDR3 extends over 16 amino acids. Germline V gene lookup returns CDR1 SGDLS and CDR2 YYNGEE. Trimming cost V 0 bases and J 4 bases, with 13 bases left between them. The CDR3 loop reads CASSVVPRVSTGELFF. As DNA, the CDR3 is TGTGCCAGCAGCGTAGTCCCCAGGGTGAGCACCGGGGAGCTGTTTTTT.

The J gene is TRBJ1-1, the V gene TRBV30; no clear D. V lost 3 bases to trimming and J lost 1 base, with 9 bases between them. From germline, CDR1 is GTSNPN and CDR2 SVGIG (reference sequence). The CDR3 consists of 13 residues. CDR3 residues: CAWRDGENTEAFF. CDR3 coding DNA: TGTGCCTGGAGAGACGGGGAGAACACTGAAGCTTTCTTT.

The chain recombines TRBV7-2 with TRBJ2-1; TRBD2 is a possible D gene (6 bases). Germline CDR1 and CDR2: SGHTA and FQGNSA. The ends were cut back, 3 bases at V and 4 bases at J, with 10 bases in the middle. This CDR3 contains 14 residues. The CDR3 loop reads CASSLEGLYNEQFF. The CDR3 nucleotides are TGTGCCAGCAGCTTGGAGGGCCTTTACAATGAGCAGTTCTTC.

This sequence joins TRBV7-9 and TRBJ2-6; perhaps TRBD2 as D (6 bases). Trimming took off 6 bases at V and 1 base at J, with 10 bases between the two ends. The CDR3 is 15 residues long. Germline-derived CDR1 and CDR2 are SEHNR and FQNEAQ (reference sequence). The CDR3 here is CASRARGSGANVLTF. The DNA for the CDR3 is TGTGCCAGCAGGGCCCGGGGGTCTGGGGCCAACGTCCTGACTTTC.

The chain employs TRBV28 and TRBJ1-2; the match to TRBD1 covers 7 bases. The CDR3 runs 16 residues. V gave up 3 bases and J gave up 3 bases; unmatched junction bases: 10. From germline, CDR1 is MDHEN and CDR2 SYDVKM. As DNA, the CDR3 is TGTGCCAGCAGTTTGGCAGGGGGGGGACGGCACTATGGCTACACCTTC. Its protein is CASSLAGGGRHYGYTF.

The CDR3 sequence: CASSLVDGRTYNEQFF. CDR3 DNA sequence: TGTGCCAGCAGCTTAGTTGACGGGAGGACTTACAATGAGCAGTTCTTC. The V gene is TRBV7-2, the J gene TRBJ2-1; 7 bases fit TRBD2. Germline lookup yields CDR1 SGHTA and CDR2 FQGNSA. Trimming cost V 1 base and J 4 bases; bases outside gene matches: 7. The CDR3 is 16 residues long.

The chain carries TRBV7-9 and TRBJ1-4; D unresolved. This CDR3 comprises 13 residues. The V gene's germline CDR1 is SEHNR and CDR2 FQNEAQ (reference sequence). V was clipped by 5 bases and J by 5 bases, with 9 bases between them. In nucleotides, the CDR3 is TGTGCCAGCAGCCTCGAGCCCAATGAAAAACTGTTTTTT. Protein product: CASSLEPNEKLFF.